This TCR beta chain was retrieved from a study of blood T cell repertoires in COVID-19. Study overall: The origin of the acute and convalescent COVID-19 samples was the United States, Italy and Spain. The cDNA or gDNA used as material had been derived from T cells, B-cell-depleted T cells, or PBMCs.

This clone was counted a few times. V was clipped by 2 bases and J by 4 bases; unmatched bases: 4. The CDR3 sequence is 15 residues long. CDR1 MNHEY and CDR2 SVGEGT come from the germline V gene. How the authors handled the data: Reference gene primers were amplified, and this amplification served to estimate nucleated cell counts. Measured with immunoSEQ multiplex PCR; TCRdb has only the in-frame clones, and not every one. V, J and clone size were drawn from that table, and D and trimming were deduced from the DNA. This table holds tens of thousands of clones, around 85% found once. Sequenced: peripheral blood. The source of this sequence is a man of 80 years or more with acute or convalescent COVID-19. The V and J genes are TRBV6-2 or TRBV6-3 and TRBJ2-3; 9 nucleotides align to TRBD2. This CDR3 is CASSYGGGGADTQYF. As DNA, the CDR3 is TGTGCCAGCAGTTACGGGGGCGGGGGGGCAGATACGCAGTATTTT.